The clone carrying this T cell receptor (beta chain) came up once. Its antigen is not identified. These data belong to a study of T cell responses to AZD1222 COVID-19 vaccine. Study-level results: Donors skewed white British and female; clonal diversity was possibly underestimated. Close to half of spike-specific TCRs reportedly recognize unmutated variant regions.

J lost 6 bases, V lost 6 bases, and 10 bases had no gene match. The CDR3 consists of 16 residues. Germline lookup yields CDR1 SGHAT and CDR2 FQNNGV. Assay: immunoSEQ multiplex PCR; the TCRdb copy retains only in-frame clones and omits some. Among around 84,000 clones listed, roughly 88% were seen once. The chain employs TRBV11-2 and TRBJ2-1; TRBD2 agrees at 11 bases. This specimen was peripheral blood, taken on day 0 of AZD1222 vaccination. The receptor was isolated from an adult in good health. The CDR3 here is CASSFNPTSGTNEQFF. Here the CDR3 DNA reads TGTGCCAGCAGTTTCAACCCGACTAGCGGGACCAATGAGCAGTTCTTC.